A single sample is the source of the 9 T cell receptor beta chains below, sequenced in a study of vaccination effects on CD4 cells after COVID-19. No antigens are known for them. TCRdb's table, derived via immunoSEQ multiplex PCR, lists solely in-frame clones and lacks some. In the table there are roughly 24,000 clones, 72% of which are singletons. Expansion of antigen-specific CD4+ T cells with viral peptide pools was carried out by the ViraFEST assay before sequencing. Culture lasted over 9 days before CD4+ T cell isolation. Either the mRNA-1273 or the BNT162b2 vaccine was given to participants as two doses. The specimen comprised CD4+ T cells from PBMCs cultured with HCoV-NL63 spike peptides, sampled after COVID-19 vaccination. These receptors all come from a human donor who received a COVID-19 vaccine.

The V and J genes are TRBV30 and TRBJ1-2; 7 nucleotides agree with TRBD1. The J segment lost 2 bases and the V segment lost 3 bases, leaving 3 bases of the junction unmatched. Germline values: CDR1 GTSNPN, CDR2 SVGIG (reference sequence). The CDR3 covers 13 residues. CDR3 in amino acids: CAWRTQGNYGYTF. CDR3 DNA sequence: TGTGCCTGGAGAACACAGGGGAACTATGGCTACACCTTC.

The rearrangement uses TRBV9 and TRBJ2-7, with D possibly TRBD2 on 6 matching bases. CDR3 length equals 15 residues. Trimming removed 4 bases at V and 3 bases at J, with 17 bases between. Germline V gives CDR1 SGDLS, CDR2 YYNGEE. The DNA of the CDR3 is TGTGCCAGCAGCTTACGGAGGGACCCAGACTACGAGCAGTACTTC. It yields the protein CASSLRRDPDYEQYF.

The genes are TRBV5-8 and TRBJ2-1; the match to TRBD2 covers 10 bases. The CDR3 consists of 17 residues. V gave up 2 bases and J gave up 5 bases; unmatched junction bases: 10. The V gene's germline CDR1 is SGHTS and CDR2 YDEGEE. The CDR3 spells CASSLQGSSGSNNEQFF. DNA for the CDR3: TGTGCCAGCAGCTTACAAGGCTCTAGCGGGAGTAACAATGAGCAGTTCTTC. Variable domain in full (rest from reference TRBV5-8 and TRBJ2-1): EAGVTQSPTHLIKTRGQQATLRCSPISGHTSVYWYQQALGLGLQFLLWYDEGEERNRGNFPPRFSGRQFPNYSSELNVNALELEDSALYLCASSLQGSSGSNNEQFFGPGTRLTVL.

This rearrangement joins TRBV24-1 to TRBJ1-1; no definite D call. This CDR3 spans 13 amino acids. Per germline, CDR1 KGHDR and CDR2 SFDVKD. With 8 bases removed from V and 3 bases from J, the gap between germline ends came to 12 bases. The CDR3 region is CATTVYGDTEAFF. The DNA for the CDR3 is TGTGCCACCACAGTCTACGGGGACACTGAAGCTTTCTTT.

The chain links TRBV7-8 to TRBJ2-7, with D tentatively TRBD2 (6 bases). Germline CDR1 SGHVS, CDR2 FQNEAQ. V dropped 1 base and J dropped 4 bases, with 17 bases sitting between them. The CDR3 covers 16 residues. CDR3 DNA: TGTGCCAGCAGCTTAGGACTAGTCCAGGAGTTGTACGAGCAGTACTTC. It translates to CASSLGLVQELYEQYF.

The V gene is TRBV2, the J gene TRBJ2-7, with 7 bases matching TRBD1. V lost 6 bases, J lost 11 bases, and 7 bases stayed unmatched. The CDR3 length is 11 residues. Per the germline V gene, CDR1 is SNHLY and CDR2 is FYNNEI. CDR3 DNA: TGTGCCAGCAGCGGGGACAGACAAAAGTACTTC. Amino acids: CASSGDRQKYF. The variable domain in full, completed from reference TRBV2 and TRBJ2-7, reads EPEVTQTPSHQVTQMGQEVILRCVPISNHLYFYWYRQILGQKVEFLVSFYNNEISEKSEIFDDQFSVERPDGSNFTLKIRSTKLEDSAMYFCASSGDRQKYFGPGTRLTVT.

V is TRBV19 and J is TRBJ2-1; 7 bases are a match to TRBD2. Trimming at V came to 0 bases and at J to 1 base, leaving 6 bases not matched to a gene. Germline loops: CDR1 LNHDA, CDR2 SQIVND (reference sequence). This CDR3 has 17 residues. CDR3 DNA: TGTGCCAGTAGTATAGAGGGAGGGCTAGCGTCCTACAATGAGCAGTTCTTC. Translated, it gives CASSIEGGLASYNEQFF.

The V and J genes are TRBV6-5 and TRBJ2-7, with 8 bases that match TRBD1. The germline V gene has CDR1 MNHEY and CDR2 SVGAGI. CDR3 length: 14 amino acids. V lost 0 bases to trimming and J lost 4 bases; unmatched junction nucleotides: 2. The CDR3: CASSYSGQGYEQYF. CDR3 DNA sequence: TGTGCCAGCAGTTACTCAGGACAGGGATACGAGCAGTACTTC.

The J gene is TRBJ1-4, the V gene TRBV27; D gene ambiguous. The germline V gene encodes CDR1 MNHEY and CDR2 SMNVEV (reference sequence). Trimming cost V 3 bases and J 11 bases, with 13 bases left between them. CDR3 length: 13 amino acids. The CDR3 reads CASSFGGDGKLFF. DNA for the CDR3: TGTGCCAGCAGTTTTGGCGGGGATGGGAAACTGTTTTTT.